A single sample is the source of the 7 T cell receptor beta chains below, sequenced in a study of blood T cell repertoires in COVID-19. Assay: immunoSEQ multiplex PCR; the TCRdb copy retains only in-frame clones and omits some. The repertoire includes about 220,000 clones, about 79% of them detected once, and under 2.5% sits in the top ten. The sample taken for sequencing was peripheral blood. The receptors shown here come from a man aged 40-55 years who had recovered from COVID-19.

The chain links TRBV18 to TRBJ2-2; D unresolved. V lost 3 bases and J 5 bases, leaving 10 bases between the germline ends. Germline CDR1 KGHSH, CDR2 LQKENI. CDR3 size: 14 residues. CDR3 coding DNA: TGTGCCAGCTCACCCCAAGGAGATACCGGGGAGCTGTTTTTT. Translating gives CASSPQGDTGELFF.

The rearrangement uses TRBV5-1 and TRBJ1-2, with 11 bases that match TRBD1. After removal of 4 bases from V and 4 bases from J, the junction contained 12 bases not matched to a gene. Germline V gene sequence: CDR1 SGHRS, CDR2 YFSETQ. The CDR3 is 17 residues long. The CDR3: CASSPEGQGAFGYGYTF. In DNA, the CDR3 is TGCGCCAGCAGCCCGGAAGGACAGGGGGCTTTTGGCTATGGCTACACCTTC.

The chain is built from TRBV3-1 (or the pseudogene TRBV3-2) and TRBJ2-1; the D gene is possibly TRBD2 (5 bases). CDR3 length: 12 residues. Trimming took 6 bases from V and 11 from J, leaving 14 bases between them. Germline loops: CDR1 LGHDT, CDR2 YNNKEL (reference sequence). CDR3 sequence: CASRGAGGQQFF. CDR3 coding DNA: TGTGCCAGCAGGGGCGCGGGCGGTCAGCAGTTCTTC.

V is TRBV9 and J is TRBJ1-1, with 8 bases matching TRBD1. V trimming: 4 bases; J trimming: 3 bases; junction bases outside the gene matches: 8. The CDR3 sequence is 15 residues long. Per germline, CDR1 SGDLS and CDR2 YYNGEE. The CDR3 DNA sequence: TGTGCCAGCAGCATCCGCGGACAGGGTGACACTGAAGCTTTCTTT. It yields the protein CASSIRGQGDTEAFF.

V usage is TRBV7-9 and J usage is TRBJ2-5; 7 nucleotides align to TRBD1. The CDR3 extends over 16 amino acids. V was clipped by 5 bases and J by 4 bases; unmatched bases: 13. Looked up from germline, CDR1 is SEHNR and CDR2 is FQNEAQ (reference sequence). In nucleotides, the CDR3 is TGTGCCAGCAGCGTCGGGCATCGACAGGGCACAGAGACCCAGTACTTC. This codes for CASSVGHRQGTETQYF. The full variable domain, with the rest looked up from reference TRBV7-9 and TRBJ2-5, is DTGVSQNPRHKITKRGQNVTFRCDPISEHNRLYWYRQTLGQGPEFLTYFQNEAQLEKSRLLSDRFSAERPKGSFSTLEIQRTEQGDSAMYLCASSVGHRQGTETQYFGPGTRLLVL.

The chain is built from TRBV5-1 and TRBJ1-1, with 11 bases that match TRBD1. The CDR3 runs 16 residues. CDR1 is SGHRS and CDR2 is YFSETQ in the germline V gene. Trimming at V came to 4 bases and at J to 4 bases, leaving 9 bases not matched to a gene. In DNA form, the CDR3 reads TGCGCCAGCAGCCCCGGACAGGGGGCGACGGGCACTGAAGCTTTCTTT. Amino acid sequence: CASSPGQGATGTEAFF.

The chain carries TRBV11-3 and TRBJ1-2; D gene unclear. The CDR3 extends over 15 amino acids. Germline-derived CDR1 and CDR2 are SGHNT and YENEEA. The ends were cut back, 5 bases at V and 5 bases at J, with 18 bases in the middle. The CDR3 coding sequence is TGTGCCAGCAGCCTCCGGACGGGATATTCATATGGCTACACCTTC. The encoded protein is CASSLRTGYSYGYTF.